These 6 T cell receptor beta chains were all obtained from the same sample, sequenced in a study of cytomegalovirus exposure and HLA in healthy donors. The PCR employed 60 Vbeta primers together with 13 Jbeta primers. The protocol was immunoSEQ multiplex PCR, while the TCRdb copy is restricted to in-frame clones and leaves out a portion. The sample lists roughly 150,000 clones, around 81% seen once, with about 1% in the top ten. Sequenced input: PBMCs. The receptors originated from a woman in her thirties or forties in good health and CMV-seronegative.

This rearrangement joins TRBV29-1 to TRBJ2-2; TRBD2 matches 15 bases. The CDR3 spans 17 residues. The J segment lost 1 base and the V segment lost 6 bases, leaving 6 bases of the junction unmatched. In germline, CDR1 is SQVTM, CDR2 ANQGSEA. The CDR3 loop is CSVPGLAGGRNTGELFF. CDR3 in DNA: TGCAGCGTACCGGGACTAGCGGGAGGAAGGAACACCGGGGAGCTGTTTTTT.

The rearrangement links TRBV6-5 to TRBJ2-7; tentatively, D is TRBD2 (5 bases). This CDR3 is 13 amino acids long. Germline CDR1 and CDR2: MNHEY and SVGAGI. V lost 0 bases and J 5 bases, leaving 8 bases between the germline ends. CDR3 DNA sequence: TGTGCCAGCAGTTACTCGCGAGGGAACGAGCAGTACTTC. Amino acids: CASSYSRGNEQYF.

This clone was observed a single time. The V gene is TRBV21-1, the J gene TRBJ1-1. TRBV21-1 is recorded as a pseudogene. CDR3 length: 16 amino acids. The CDR3 region has the DNA TGTGCCAGCAGCAAACAGGGTAGCGGGGCCGAGGCTGAAGCTTTCTTT. This codes for CASSKQGSGAEAEAFF.

V gene TRBV7-9 combines with J gene TRBJ1-4, with 7 bases identical to TRBD1. The CDR3 consists of 16 residues. With 4 bases clipped from V and 8 bases from J, the junction kept 13 bases outside the gene matches. Germline V gene data show CDR1 as SEHNR and CDR2 as FQNEAQ (reference sequence). CDR3 amino acids: CASSSIWSRGDEKLFF. DNA for the CDR3: TGTGCCAGCAGCTCTATCTGGTCCAGGGGGGACGAAAAACTGTTTTTT.

Written as DNA, the CDR3 is TGTGCCAGCTCACCTACAGCTGGAAACACCATATATTTT. This encodes CASSPTAGNTIYF. V is TRBV18 and J is TRBJ1-3; D not resolved. This CDR3 has 13 amino acids. V was pared by 3 bases and J by 2 bases, with 5 bases between. Germline CDR1 is KGHSH and CDR2 is LQKENI.

The V and J genes are TRBV9 and TRBJ1-5, with D tentatively TRBD1 (6 bases). V lost 6 bases and J 0 bases, leaving 31 bases between the germline ends. The CDR3 sequence is 21 residues long. Germline V gives CDR1 SGDLS, CDR2 YYNGEE. The CDR3 DNA reads as TGTGCCAGCACCGAAGGGAGGGGGTGCCAACCCGACTACTATAGCAATCAGCCCCAGCATTTT. Translation: CASTEGRGCQPDYYSNQPQHF.